The 6 T cell receptor beta chains given below trace back to one sample, sequenced in a study of OX40 agonist ivuxolimab in advanced cancers. This table comes from immunoSEQ multiplex PCR, and its TCRdb copy is limited to in-frame clones, with some not included. The sample shows tens of thousands of clones, 75% to 85% of them seen only once. Sequenced here: CD4+ or CD8+ T cells sorted from blood, sampled in a trial of the OX40 agonist ivuxolimab. These receptors were taken from an adult with an advanced solid tumor such as melanoma, head and neck, liver or kidney cancer.

CDR3 sequence: CASSLAAYNEQFF. DNA of the CDR3: TGTGCCAGCAGTCTAGCGGCCTACAATGAGCAGTTCTTC. The chain joins TRBV7-3 to TRBJ2-1; TRBD2 matches at 7 bases. In germline, CDR1 is SGHTA, CDR2 FQGTGA. The CDR3 runs to 13 residues. J gave up 2 bases and V 6 bases, and 1 base lay outside the gene matches.

The rearrangement links TRBV5-5 to TRBJ2-5, with D unresolved. In germline, CDR1 is SGHKS, CDR2 YYEKEE (reference sequence). This CDR3 has 14 amino acids. Between the trimmed V and J ends, which lost 0 bases and 1 base, there was a span of 7 bases. This CDR3 reads CASSLGQIQETQYF. Here the CDR3 DNA reads TGTGCCAGCAGCTTGGGGCAAATCCAAGAGACCCAGTACTTC.

The rearrangement joins TRBV7-8 to TRBJ2-3; TRBD1 matches at 9 bases. Trimming at V came to 3 bases and at J to 3 bases, leaving 10 bases not matched to a gene. Germline lookup yields CDR1 SGHVS and CDR2 FQNEAQ. The CDR3 contains 17 residues. Here the CDR3 DNA reads TGTGCCAGCAGCTTCTCCCCCGGGACAGGGTTGACAGATACGCAGTATTTT. This translates into CASSFSPGTGLTDTQYF.

The V call is TRBV6-1, the J call TRBJ2-5; D possibly matches TRBD1 or TRBD2 (5 bases each). The CDR3 totals 14 residues. Germline-derived CDR1 and CDR2 are MNHNS and SASEGT. Trimming pared 11 bases from V and 1 base from J, leaving 17 bases between. The CDR3 nucleotides are TGTGCCGGGGCCCACGGGGATAGCCAAGAGACCCAGTACTTC. As protein: CAGAHGDSQETQYF.

The V and J genes are TRBV7-8 and TRBJ2-5, with D perhaps TRBD1 (6 bases). V lost 5 bases and J lost 1, with 11 bases in between. The CDR3 runs 14 residues. CDR1 is SGHVS and CDR2 is FQNEAQ in the germline V gene. As DNA, the CDR3 is TGTGCCAGCAGCCCAAACAGGGTCCAAGAGACCCAGTACTTC. Encoded protein: CASSPNRVQETQYF.

The gene calls are TRBV7-9 and TRBJ2-7, with D perhaps given as TRBD1 or TRBD2 (5 bases each). V lost 5 bases and J lost 2, with 10 bases in between. The CDR3 consists of 13 residues. Germline-derived CDR1 and CDR2 are SEHNR and FQNEAQ (reference sequence). The DNA of the CDR3 is TGTGCCAGCAGCCCCCAGGGACCCTACGAGCAGTACGTC. It yields the protein CASSPQGPYEQYV.